This record covers a single TCR beta chain. This sample is part of a study of shared T cell receptors in the human thymus. Repertoires were generated with immunoSEQ multiplex PCR, while TCRdb's copy carries only in-frame clones and drops some. The sample lists 700,000 or so clones; approximately 83% were seen once. V was clipped by 3 bases and J by 8 bases; unmatched bases: 15. CDR1 MDHEN and CDR2 SYDVKM come from the germline V gene. This CDR3 comprises 17 residues. These records were also assigned to another study, of human thymus T cells. That work contributes: It was healthy Finnish infants having corrective surgery for congenital heart defects who were the donors. Resections obtained during corrective heart surgery supplied the thymus tissue. In thymic and blood repertoires alike, V and J usage looked biased. A high degree of thymic repertoire overlap among unrelated individuals was reported in related research.

The sequencing sample was made of thymocytes. The source is a girl in the first two years of life with a congenital heart defect. The chain combines TRBV28 with TRBJ1-4, with TRBD1 identical over 7 bases. CDR3 residues: CASSLGDGGQNLEKLFF. The CDR3 DNA reads TGTGCCAGCAGTTTGGGGGACGGGGGACAGAATTTGGAAAAACTGTTTTTT.